This entry lists 11 T cell receptor beta chains sequenced from one sample in a study of beta chain features in type 1 diabetes. Expressed TCRB transcripts got sequenced, as all isolated RNA was reverse transcribed. Assay used: immunoSEQ multiplex PCR; TCRdb lists only in-frame clones, some missing. The sample lists 640,000 or so clones, around 15% occurring once. Broader study findings: In every one of the four CD4+ subsets, TCRB CDR3s were moderately but significantly shorter in Type 1 diabetes patients.

These receptors are not linked to any known antigen. The sequenced sample was naive CD4+ T cells from blood. These TCRs come from a man aged 18 to 29 with type 1 diabetes.

This clone has just a few counts. In the same sample, other DNA sequences code for this CDR3. V usage is TRBV7-9 and J usage is TRBJ1-4; TRBD1 might be the D (5 bases). This CDR3 comprises 14 residues. Trimming left V 3 bases short and J 5 bases short, with 10 bases between. CDR1 and CDR2 from the germline V gene are SEHNR and FQNEAQ (reference sequence). The CDR3 protein is CASSFGTENEKLFF. DNA for the CDR3: TGTGCCAGCAGCTTCGGGACCGAGAATGAAAAACTGTTTTTT.

V gene TRBV7-9 combines with J gene TRBJ1-1, with D possibly being TRBD1 (5 bases). Germline values: CDR1 SEHNR, CDR2 FQNEAQ (reference sequence). Trimming took off 2 bases at V and 4 bases at J, with 14 bases between the two ends. The CDR3 is 15 residues long. The CDR3 sequence: CASSLYGARGTEAFF. The CDR3 coding sequence is TGTGCCAGCAGCTTATACGGGGCGCGAGGCACTGAAGCTTTCTTT. Supplemented by reference TRBV7-9 and TRBJ1-1, the full variable domain reads DTGVSQNPRHKITKRGQNVTFRCDPISEHNRLYWYRQTLGQGPEFLTYFQNEAQLEKSRLLSDRFSAERPKGSFSTLEIQRTEQGDSAMYLCASSLYGARGTEAFFGQGTRLTVV.

This clone was picked up a small number of times. This specimen includes other DNA sequences encoding the same CDR3. The chain recombines TRBV30 with TRBJ2-7; D is unclear. Germline V CDR1 and CDR2: GTSNPN, SVGIG (reference sequence). V was shortened by 1 base and J by 4 bases, with 5 bases between the two germline ends. This CDR3 is 11 amino acids long. CDR3 sequence: CAWSGVYEQYF. As DNA, the CDR3 is TGTGCCTGGAGTGGGGTTTACGAGCAGTACTTC.

The gene calls are TRBV28 and TRBJ2-3; no firm D call. This CDR3 is 13 amino acids long. Trimming left V 3 bases short and J 2 bases short, with 6 bases between. Germline CDR1 MDHEN, CDR2 SYDVKM. The CDR3 loop reads CASSFSVTDTQYF. As DNA, the CDR3 is TGTGCCAGCAGTTTCTCGGTCACAGATACGCAGTATTTT.

Written as DNA, the CDR3 is TGTGCCAGCAGCCCAGTGGTAGGACAGGGAGAGACCCAGTACTTC. This gives the protein CASSPVVGQGETQYF. This chain uses TRBV7-9 with TRBJ2-5; 8 nucleotides match TRBD1. Germline V lookup: CDR1 SEHNR, CDR2 FQNEAQ (reference sequence). The ends lost 5 bases at V and 4 bases at J; junction bases unmatched: 9. There are 15 residues in the CDR3.

This clone was seen more than once but under ten times. V gene TRBV6-6 combines with J gene TRBJ1-5; 7 positions agree with TRBD1. Germline assignment: CDR1 MNHNY and CDR2 SVGAGI (reference sequence). The CDR3 contains 14 residues. With 4 bases clipped from V and 6 bases from J, the junction kept 6 bases outside the gene matches. As DNA, the CDR3 is TGTGCCAGCAGTTCCCAGACAGGGCCTCAGCCCCAGCATTTT. This sequence encodes CASSSQTGPQPQHF.

The chain links TRBV7-2 to TRBJ2-5; D unresolved. This CDR3 contains 11 residues. In germline, CDR1 is SGHTA, CDR2 FQGNSA. Trimming left V 6 bases short and J 3 bases short, with 5 bases between. The CDR3 here is CASRFEETQYF. The CDR3 nucleotides read TGTGCCAGCAGGTTCGAAGAGACCCAGTACTTC.

The rearrangement uses TRBV30 and TRBJ1-2; TRBD1 agrees at 9 bases. V lost 1 base to trimming and J lost 4 bases; unmatched junction nucleotides: 4. Germline V CDR1 and CDR2: GTSNPN, SVGIG (reference sequence). The CDR3 is 14 amino acids. The CDR3 region has the DNA TGTGCCTGGAGTGCGGACAGGGGCGGCTATGGCTACACCTTC. This gives the protein CAWSADRGGYGYTF. The variable domain in full, completed from reference TRBV30 and TRBJ1-2, reads SQTIHQWPATLVQPVGSPLSLECTVEGTSNPNLYWYRQAAGRGLQLLFYSVGIGQISSEVPQNLSASRPQDRQFILSSKKLLLSDSGFYLCAWSADRGGYGYTFGSGTRLTVV.

The table lists this clone with a few counts. V is TRBV6-5 and J is TRBJ2-5; weak D call: TRBD2 (5 bases). The CDR3 extends over 14 amino acids. V lost 6 bases and J lost 4, with 15 bases in between. In germline, CDR1 is MNHEY, CDR2 SVGAGI. Here the CDR3 DNA reads TGTGCCAGCAGCACCGAGGGCGCGGCAGAGACCCAGTACTTC. This sequence encodes CASSTEGAAETQYF.

V is TRBV5-1 and J is TRBJ1-1; tentative D call: TRBD1 (5 bases). This CDR3 has 13 residues. CDR1 SGHRS and CDR2 YFSETQ come from the germline V gene. V lost 3 bases to trimming and J lost 5 bases, with 11 bases between them. CDR3 sequence reads: CASSSQGWTEAFF. CDR3 DNA: TGCGCCAGCAGCTCCCAGGGATGGACTGAAGCTTTCTTT.

In this sample, this clone turned up a few times. The V and J genes are TRBV30 and TRBJ1-4, with 7 bases identical to TRBD1. The junction had 7 bases not matched to a gene; V was cut back by 2 bases and J by 7 bases. The CDR3 length is 14 residues. The germline CDR1 and CDR2 sequences are GTSNPN and SVGIG (reference sequence). The CDR3 sequence: CAWSYRGFREKLFF. The CDR3, as DNA: TGTGCCTGGAGTTACAGGGGCTTCCGTGAAAAACTGTTTTTT.